This T cell receptor beta chain was sequenced during a study of T cell responses to AZD1222 COVID-19 vaccine. Trimming took 6 bases from V and 10 from J, leaving 29 bases between them. Germline V gene sequence: CDR1 PRHDT, CDR2 FYEKMQ (reference sequence). This CDR3 is 17 amino acids long. Clones were sequenced by immunoSEQ multiplex PCR, and TCRdb holds only the in-frame ones, with some missing. The sample lists 140,000 to 150,000 clones, approximately 94% occurring once. The chain has TRBV13 and TRBJ2-3; D perhaps matches TRBD2 (6 bases). Sequencing used peripheral blood, obtained on day 0 of AZD1222 vaccination. This clonotype was obtained from an adult in good health. The CDR3 sequence: CASSTARAGPADSAQYF. Written as DNA, the CDR3 is TGTGCCAGCAGTACAGCTAGGGCGGGACCGGCGGATTCGGCGCAGTATTTT.